This T cell receptor (beta chain) emerged from a study of cytomegalovirus exposure and HLA in healthy donors. Vbeta (60) and Jbeta (13) primers were used in the PCR. TCRdb's copy holds only in-frame clones and misses some; the assay was immunoSEQ multiplex PCR. The sample includes 100,000 or so clones, 60% to 85% of them seen just once. Worth noting for this clone: The antigen is undetermined.

V lost 6 bases, J lost 8 bases, and 10 bases lay in between. This CDR3 comprises 11 residues. Germline V CDR1 and CDR2: SGHVS, FNYEAQ. The study's findings and limits: The authors later linked a missense DCLRE1C variant to TCR beta V- and J-gene trimming. Later analysis identified around 15,000 TCR beta sequences associated with HLA alleles, using a false discovery rate threshold of 0.05. Productive status was seen about 90% or about 30% of the time for most TCR beta V segments in an earlier analysis.

These donors, healthy bone marrow donors, were studied. The sequenced material came from PBMCs. The V gene is TRBV7-6, the J gene TRBJ1-1; unclear D gene. The TCR comes from a middle-aged man in good health and CMV-seronegative. The CDR3 here is CASSSPTEAFF. DNA for the CDR3: TGTGCCAGCAGTTCTCCGACAGAAGCTTTCTTT.